Listed below are T cell receptor beta chains from one sample, sequenced in a study of blood T cell repertoires in COVID-19. The repertoire was sequenced with immunoSEQ multiplex PCR; TCRdb's copy has only in-frame clones and lacks some. The sample shows about 280,000 clones, around 88% of them seen only once. The sample was PBMCs or T cells enriched from blood (not recorded which). The receptor source for this set is a middle-aged woman who had recovered from COVID-19. Each CDR3 is given with its conserved first and last residue. A D gene is named only where the DNA matches it firmly. Clone sizes are given selectively: once, few, many, or a class where the clone is expanded.

TRBV28	TRBD1	TRBJ1-1	NA	CASSLYGFRQGARDTEAFF	TGTGCCAGCAGTTTATACGGGTTCCGACAGGGGGCGCGGGACACTGAAGCTTTCTTT
TRBV5-4	TRBD2	TRBJ2-1	NA	CASSFPLAGTSEQFF	TGTGCCAGCAGCTTCCCACTAGCGGGAACGAGTGAGCAGTTCTTC
TRBV30	NA	TRBJ2-2	few	CAWSDSGSGYTGELFF	TGTGCCTGGAGTGACTCGGGGAGCGGGTACACCGGGGAGCTGTTTTTT
TRBV4-1	NA	TRBJ2-5	NA	CASSQGGGGLDRTQYF	TGCGCCAGCAGCCAAGGAGGTGGGGGCCTCGATCGGACCCAGTACTTC
TRBV2	NA	TRBJ2-7	NA	CASSEPAPGSFRRF	TGTGCCAGCAGTGAACCCGCTCCCGGGTCTTTCCGGCGGTTC
TRBV19	TRBD1	TRBJ2-7	NA	CASSIVGTANYEQYF	TGTGCCAGTAGTATAGTCGGGACAGCTAACTACGAGCAGTACTTC
TRBV28	TRBD1	TRBJ2-7	NA	CASSTRTGRYEQYF	TGTGCCAGCAGTACCCGGACAGGGCGTTACGAGCAGTACTTC
TRBV7-3	TRBD2	TRBJ2-2	NA	CASSKTSGVNTGELFF	TGTGCCAGCAGCAAGACTAGCGGGGTGAACACCGGGGAGCTGTTTTTT
TRBV30	NA	TRBJ1-6	once	CAWSVQDNSPLHF	TGTGCCTGGAGTGTACAAGATAATTCACCCCTCCACTTT
TRBV6-2/TRBV6-3	NA	TRBJ2-5	NA	CASSYLAEETQYF	TGTGCCAGCAGTTACCTGGCGGAAGAGACCCAGTACTTC
TRBV29-1	NA	TRBJ1-1	few	CSVEDLARGHSAFF	TGCAGCGTTGAAGATCTGGCCAGAGGACACTCGGCTTTCTTT
TRBV27	NA	TRBJ2-1	few	CASSDGGNAYNEQFF	TGTGCCAGCAGCGACGGCGGGAACGCCTACAATGAGCAGTTCTTC
TRBV28	TRBD2	TRBJ2-3	NA	CAAGQAGRVPDTQYF	TGTGCCGCCGGTCAGGCCGGGAGGGTTCCGGATACGCAGTATTTT
TRBV6-2/TRBV6-3	NA	TRBJ2-5	NA	CASSQQGATTQETQYF	TGTGCCAGCAGTCAACAGGGTGCCACAACGCAAGAGACCCAGTACTTC
TRBV12-3/TRBV12-4	NA	TRBJ2-3	NA	CASSSFTDTQYF	TGTGCCAGCAGTTCTTTCACAGATACGCAGTATTTT
TRBV7-8	NA	TRBJ1-2	once	CASNSGQNYGYTF	TGTGCCAGCAACTCCGGACAGAACTATGGCTACACCTTC
TRBV7-7	NA	TRBJ2-1	NA	CASSNPGRVNEQFF	TGTGCTAGCAGCAACCCCGGGCGGGTCAATGAGCAGTTCTTC
TRBV21-1	NA	TRBJ1-1	NA	CASSKGGLNTEAFF	TGTGCCAGCAGCAAAGGCGGATTGAACACTGAAGCTTTCTTT
TRBV28	TRBD1	TRBJ1-2	NA	CASSLTGGVYGYTF	TGTGCCAGCAGTTTAACAGGGGGCGTTTATGGCTACACCTTC
TRBV4-3	TRBD2	TRBJ2-5	NA	CASSQDLGRAQYF	TGCGCCAGCAGCCAAGATCTGGGGAGGGCCCAGTACTTC